This TCR beta chain comes out of a study of T cells after posttransplantation cyclophosphamide. Profiled with immunoSEQ multiplex PCR; TCRdb holds only in-frame clones, not every one. The sample has fewer than 60,000 clones, 90% to 95% seen once. V lost 0 bases and J 16 bases, leaving 10 bases between the germline ends. The CDR3 is made up of 11 amino acids. CDR1 and CDR2 from the germline V gene are LGHNA and YNFKEQ. Study-level points and caveats: TRB clonality was highly associated with recipient CMV seropositivity and reactivation.

For this clone: The antigen remains unidentified.

What was sequenced was PBMCs. This sequence was found in a woman aged 25 to 39 in good health and a related stem cell transplant donor. The rearrangement joins TRBV4-2 to TRBJ2-1; D is unclear. The CDR3 loop reads CASSQDSRFFF. In nucleotides, the CDR3 is TGTGCCAGCAGCCAAGATTCCAGATTCTTCTTC.